Described below is a single T cell receptor (beta chain) sequence and its context. Its antigen is still unknown. The sample originates from a study of T cell responses to AZD1222 COVID-19 vaccine. Assay: immunoSEQ multiplex PCR; the TCRdb copy retains only in-frame clones and omits some. The profile shows under 200,000 clones, around nine tenths of them singletons. Pooling was applied to second doses at about 4 or about 12 weeks. Study findings and constraints: Among AZD1222 vaccinees, only six were seropositive at baseline. Spike-specific TCR breadth and depth were elevated following two AZD1222 doses.

The specimen was peripheral blood, collected 28 days after the second AZD1222 dose. The receptor was derived from an adult who received the AZD1222 COVID-19 vaccine.

In DNA, the CDR3 is TGTGCCAGCAGCCACGGACAGGGCGGGACCGGGGAGCTGTTTTTT. Translated: CASSHGQGGTGELFF. The chain uses TRBV7-7 and TRBJ2-2; 8 nucleotides align to TRBD1. V was pared by 5 bases and J by 5 bases, with 7 bases of the junction left unmatched. The CDR3 is 15 residues long. The V gene's germline CDR1 is SSHAT and CDR2 FNYEAQ (reference sequence).